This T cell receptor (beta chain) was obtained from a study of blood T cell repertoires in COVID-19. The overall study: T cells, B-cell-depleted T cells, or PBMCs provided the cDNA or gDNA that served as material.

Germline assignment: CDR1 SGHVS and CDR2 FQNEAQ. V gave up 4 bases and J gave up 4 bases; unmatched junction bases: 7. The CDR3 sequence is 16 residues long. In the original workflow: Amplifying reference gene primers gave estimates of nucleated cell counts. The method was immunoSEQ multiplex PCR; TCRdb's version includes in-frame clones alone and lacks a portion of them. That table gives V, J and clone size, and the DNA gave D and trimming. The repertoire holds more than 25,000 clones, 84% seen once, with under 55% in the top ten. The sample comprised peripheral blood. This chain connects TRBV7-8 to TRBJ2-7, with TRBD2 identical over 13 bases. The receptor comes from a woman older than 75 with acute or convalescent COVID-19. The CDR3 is CASSYPTSGRRYEQYF. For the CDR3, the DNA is TGTGCCAGCAGCTACCCGACTAGCGGGAGGAGGTACGAGCAGTACTTC.